In its sample, the clone carrying this T cell receptor beta chain was seen many times. Its target is unknown. Universal primer sites and UMIs were introduced during 5'RACE template-switching synthesis of TCR cDNA. TCRdb processed the 5' RACE reads anew with MiXCR; each CDR3 protein has one entry. The profile shows about 260,000 distinct CDR3 sequences, around 5.3% of them singletons. The sample originates from a study of T cells after yellow fever vaccination. Study outcomes and limitations: Post-booster samples contained most primary-vaccination clones (roughly 96% CD4, about 85% CD8). Peaking faster, on day 5 versus 15, the secondary response was nonetheless weaker.

Germline V gene sequence: CDR1 DFQATT, CDR2 SNEGSKA (reference sequence). V lost 2 bases to trimming and J lost 4 bases, with 14 bases between them. The CDR3 runs to 14 residues. The V call is TRBV20-1, the J call TRBJ2-5; D may be TRBD1 or TRBD2 (5 bases each). The source was CD4+ T cells sorted from PBMCs, collected on the day of the yellow fever booster vaccination. The origin of this receptor is a man younger than 35 who received the YFV17D yellow fever vaccine. The CDR3 DNA is TGCAGTGCTAGAACCGGGACCGCCGGAGAGACCCAGTACTTC. Amino acids: CSARTGTAGETQYF.